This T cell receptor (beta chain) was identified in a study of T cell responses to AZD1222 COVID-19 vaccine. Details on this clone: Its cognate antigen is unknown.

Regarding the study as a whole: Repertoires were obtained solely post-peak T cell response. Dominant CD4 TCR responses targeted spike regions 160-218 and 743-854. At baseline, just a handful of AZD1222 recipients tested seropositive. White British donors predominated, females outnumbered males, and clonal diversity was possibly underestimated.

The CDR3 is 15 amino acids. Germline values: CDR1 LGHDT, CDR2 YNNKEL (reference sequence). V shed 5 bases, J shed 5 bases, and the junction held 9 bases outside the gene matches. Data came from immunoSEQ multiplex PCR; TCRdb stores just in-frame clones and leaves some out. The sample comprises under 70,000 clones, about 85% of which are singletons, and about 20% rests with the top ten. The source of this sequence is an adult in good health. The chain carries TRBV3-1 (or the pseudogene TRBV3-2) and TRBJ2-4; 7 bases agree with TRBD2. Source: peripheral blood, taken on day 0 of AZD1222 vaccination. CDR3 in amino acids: CASSRLGLGENIQYF. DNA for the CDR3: TGTGCCAGCAGCAGACTCGGACTAGGGGAAAACATTCAGTACTTC.